Included here is one T cell receptor (beta chain) sequence, with context. The antigen remains unidentified. Trimming stripped 1 base from V and 1 base from J, with 9 bases between. Germline V gene lookup returns CDR1 MGHRA and CDR2 YSYEKL. CDR3 length equals 15 residues. Produced via immunoSEQ multiplex PCR; TCRdb's table is partial and in-frame only. Of about 110,000 clones listed, around 87% are singletons. This entry is derived from a study of T cell responses to AZD1222 COVID-19 vaccine. General observations from the study: Donors, mostly white British, included more females; clonal diversity was possibly underestimated. Variant regions that are unmutated are reportedly the target of nearly half of spike-specific TCRs.

The gene calls are TRBV4-1 and TRBJ2-3, with D perhaps matching TRBD2 (6 bases). The receptor was isolated from an adult who received the AZD1222 COVID-19 vaccine. The specimen comprised peripheral blood, sampled 28 days after the second AZD1222 dose. The CDR3 region is CASSQAGVGTDTQYF. The CDR3 DNA is TGCGCCAGCAGCCAAGCGGGGGTAGGCACAGATACGCAGTATTTT.